The T cell receptor (beta chain) described here comes from a study of Ad26.COV2.S vaccination and SARS-CoV-2 variants. With 5 bases removed from V and 7 bases from J, the gap between germline ends came to 14 bases. This CDR3 is 13 amino acids long. Only in-frame clones appear in the TCRdb table, and some are missing; sequencing was by immunoSEQ multiplex PCR. The sample shows 430,000 or so clones, roughly 87% of them seen only once. This sample's treatment: 15 to 20 received Ad26.COV2.S at low or high dose, single or two shots; about 5 received placebo; per-sample allocation not given. Sampling took place 63 days after the first vaccine or placebo injection. An adult aged 18-55 years in Boston served as the donor. This clone was detected once.

This sample comprised peripheral blood, obtained in a trial of Ad26.COV2.S vaccine versus placebo. The sequence was collected from a person between 18 and 59 years old who received the Ad26.COV2.S COVID-19 vaccine or a placebo. The J gene is TRBJ1-2, the V gene TRBV12-3 or TRBV12-4; maybe TRBD1 (5 bases). The CDR3 nucleotides read TGTGCCAGCAGTCGGGGGTTCAGCTCTGGCTACACCTTC. This gives the protein CASSRGFSSGYTF.